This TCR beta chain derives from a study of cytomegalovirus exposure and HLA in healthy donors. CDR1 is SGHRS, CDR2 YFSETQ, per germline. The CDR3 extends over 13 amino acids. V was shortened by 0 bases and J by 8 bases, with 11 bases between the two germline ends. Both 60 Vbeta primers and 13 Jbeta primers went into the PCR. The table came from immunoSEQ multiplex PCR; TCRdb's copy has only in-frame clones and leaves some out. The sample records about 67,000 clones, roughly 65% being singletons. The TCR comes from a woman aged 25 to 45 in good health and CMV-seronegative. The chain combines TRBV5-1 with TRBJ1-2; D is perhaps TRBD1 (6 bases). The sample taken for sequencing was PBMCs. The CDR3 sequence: CASSLDRERGYTF. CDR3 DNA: TGCGCCAGCAGCTTGGACAGGGAGAGGGGCTACACCTTC.